The present T cell receptor (beta chain) was sequenced within a study of shared clonotypes between healthy human individuals. Study overall: Each donor's CD4 naive and CD4 memory cells filled three plates apiece, CD8 naive two, and CD8 memory one.

Concerning this clone itself: Its specificity is not known. Other DNA sequences from this sample encode an identical CDR3 as well.

The method was immunoSEQ multiplex PCR; TCRdb's version includes in-frame clones alone and lacks a portion of them. The sample comprises approximately 1.5 million clones, 95% to 99% of which are singletons, and around 0.45% rests with the top ten. The germline V gene has CDR1 SGHRS and CDR2 YFSETQ. The CDR3 loop spans 16 amino acids. V was clipped by 0 bases and J by 2 bases; unmatched bases: 3. Study-level points and caveats: Across a few donors, naive CD4 shared approximately 4.5%, naive CD8 over 3%, memory CD4 2.3%, memory CD8 about 0.4%.

This clonotype was sampled from a man aged 25-45 years in good health. This chain uses TRBV5-1 with TRBJ2-7, with 12 bases matching TRBD2. Sequenced: naive CD4+ T cells sorted from blood. Subset meaning: CD45RA+ positively selected. The CDR3 nucleotides are TGCGCCAGCAGCTTGGGAACTAGCGGGAGGACCTACGAGCAGTACTTC. Translating gives CASSLGTSGRTYEQYF.